This T cell receptor (beta chain) was sequenced in a study of vaccination and CD4 T cells after COVID-19. This CDR3 is 18 amino acids long. Trimming took off 3 bases at V and 0 bases at J, with 18 bases between the two ends. The germline gives CDR1 KGHSH, CDR2 LQKENI. Documented treatment: approximately 9-day PBMC culture with coronavirus spike peptide pools or control peptides (ViraFEST assay). With the Oncomine TCR Beta short-read assay, DNA from cultured CD4+ T cells was sequenced. TCRdb processed the PCR reads anew with MiXCR; each CDR3 protein has one entry. This sample carries fewer than 15,000 distinct CDR3 sequences, about 31% of them seen once, and the ten largest clones take 15% to 20%. This clonotype has only a few counts. Its antigen remains unknown.

The genes are TRBV18 and TRBJ1-5, with D perhaps TRBD1 (6 bases). The clonotype originates from a human donor with COVID-19. Input material: cultured CD4+ T cells from blood. For the CDR3, the DNA is TGTGCCAGCTCACCGGCGGACAGAACTCCTAATAGCAATCAGCCCCAGCATTTT. This encodes CASSPADRTPNSNQPQHF.